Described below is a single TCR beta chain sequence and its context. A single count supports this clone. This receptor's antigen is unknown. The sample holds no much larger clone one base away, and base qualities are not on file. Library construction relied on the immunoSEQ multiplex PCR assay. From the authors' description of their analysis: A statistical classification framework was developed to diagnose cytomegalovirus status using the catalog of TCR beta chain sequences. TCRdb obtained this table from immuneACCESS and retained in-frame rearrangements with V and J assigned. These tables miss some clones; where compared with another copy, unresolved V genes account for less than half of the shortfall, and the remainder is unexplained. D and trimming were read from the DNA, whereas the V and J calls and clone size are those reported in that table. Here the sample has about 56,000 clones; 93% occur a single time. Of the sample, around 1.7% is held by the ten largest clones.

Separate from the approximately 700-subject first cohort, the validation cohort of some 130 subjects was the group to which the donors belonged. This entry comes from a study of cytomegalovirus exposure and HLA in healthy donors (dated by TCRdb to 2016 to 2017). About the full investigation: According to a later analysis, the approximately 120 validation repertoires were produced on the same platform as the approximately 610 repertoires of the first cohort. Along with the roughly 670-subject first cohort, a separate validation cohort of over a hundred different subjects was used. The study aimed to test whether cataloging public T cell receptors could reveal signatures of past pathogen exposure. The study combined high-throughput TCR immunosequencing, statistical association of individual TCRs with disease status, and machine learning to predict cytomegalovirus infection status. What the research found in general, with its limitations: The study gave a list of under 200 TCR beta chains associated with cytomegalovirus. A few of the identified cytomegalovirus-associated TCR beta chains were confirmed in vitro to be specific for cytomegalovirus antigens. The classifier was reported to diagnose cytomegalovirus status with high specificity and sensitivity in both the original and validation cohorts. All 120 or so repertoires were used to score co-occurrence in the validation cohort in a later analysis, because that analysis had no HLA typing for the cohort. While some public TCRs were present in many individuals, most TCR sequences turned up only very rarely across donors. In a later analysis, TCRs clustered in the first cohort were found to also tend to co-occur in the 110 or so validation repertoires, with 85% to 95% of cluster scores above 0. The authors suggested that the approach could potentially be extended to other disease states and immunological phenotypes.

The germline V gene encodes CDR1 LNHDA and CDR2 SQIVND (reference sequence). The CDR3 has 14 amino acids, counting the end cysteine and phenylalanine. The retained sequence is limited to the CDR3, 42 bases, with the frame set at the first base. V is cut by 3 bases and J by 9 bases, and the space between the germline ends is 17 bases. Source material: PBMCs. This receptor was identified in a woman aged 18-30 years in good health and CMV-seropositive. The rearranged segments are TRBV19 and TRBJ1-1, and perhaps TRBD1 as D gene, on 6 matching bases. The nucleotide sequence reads TGTGCCAGTAGTATGCCAGGGGCAGGAAGGAAAGCTTTCTTT. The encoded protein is CASSMPGAGRKAFF.